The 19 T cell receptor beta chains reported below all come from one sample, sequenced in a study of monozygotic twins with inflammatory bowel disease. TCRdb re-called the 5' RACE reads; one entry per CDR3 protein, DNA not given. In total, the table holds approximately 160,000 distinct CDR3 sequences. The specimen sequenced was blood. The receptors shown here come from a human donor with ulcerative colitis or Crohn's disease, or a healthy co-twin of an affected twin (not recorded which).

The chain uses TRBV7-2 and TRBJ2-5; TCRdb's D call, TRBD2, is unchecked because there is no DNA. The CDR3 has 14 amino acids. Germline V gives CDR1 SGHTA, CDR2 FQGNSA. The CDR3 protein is CASSPWLGSAPQYF. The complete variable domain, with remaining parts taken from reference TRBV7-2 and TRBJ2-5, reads GAGVSQSPSNKVTEKGKDVELRCDPISGHTALYWYRQSLGQGLEFLIYFQGNSAPDKSGLPSDRFSAERTGGSVSTLTIQRTQQEDSAVYLCASSPWLGSAPQYFGPGTRLLVL.

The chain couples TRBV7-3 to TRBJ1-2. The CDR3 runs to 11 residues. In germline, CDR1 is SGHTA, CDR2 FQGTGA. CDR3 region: CASGLGDGYTF.

CDR3: CATSTPRGPMETQYF. The rearrangement links TRBV24-1 to TRBJ2-5; TCRdb reports TRBD2, a call that lacks DNA to check it against. The CDR3 runs to 15 residues. CDR1 is KGHDR, CDR2 SFDVKD, per germline.

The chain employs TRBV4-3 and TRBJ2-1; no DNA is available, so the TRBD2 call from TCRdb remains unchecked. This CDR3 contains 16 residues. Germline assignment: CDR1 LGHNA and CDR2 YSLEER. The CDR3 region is CASSRGTSGTYNEQFF.

The CDR3 spells CASSLLELMNTEAFF. The J gene is TRBJ1-1, the V gene TRBV7-9. CDR3 size: 15 residues. Germline V gives CDR1 SEHNR, CDR2 FQNEAQ (reference sequence).

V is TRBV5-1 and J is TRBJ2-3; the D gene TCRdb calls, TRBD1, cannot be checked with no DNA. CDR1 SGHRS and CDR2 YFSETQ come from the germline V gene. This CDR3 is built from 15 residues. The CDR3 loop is CASSSSGVSTDTQYF.

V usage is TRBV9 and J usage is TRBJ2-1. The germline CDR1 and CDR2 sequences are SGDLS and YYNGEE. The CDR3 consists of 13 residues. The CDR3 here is CASSVQKYNEQFF.

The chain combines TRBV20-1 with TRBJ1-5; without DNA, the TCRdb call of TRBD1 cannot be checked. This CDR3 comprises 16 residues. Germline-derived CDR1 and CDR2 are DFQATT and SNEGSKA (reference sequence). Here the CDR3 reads CSAPISQGLSNQPQHF.

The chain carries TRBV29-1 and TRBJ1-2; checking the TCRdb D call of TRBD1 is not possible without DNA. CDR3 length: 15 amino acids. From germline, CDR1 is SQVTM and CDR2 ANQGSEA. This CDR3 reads CSVGKSGTSNYGYTF.

This CDR3 is CASSPTGFDEQFF. This sequence joins TRBV7-3 and TRBJ2-1; no DNA is available, so the TRBD1 call from TCRdb remains unchecked. Germline CDR1 SGHTA, CDR2 FQGTGA. This CDR3 comprises 13 residues. Together with reference TRBV7-3 and TRBJ2-1, the CDR3 gives the full variable domain: GAGVSQTPSNKVTEKGKYVELRCDPISGHTALYWYRQSLGQGPEFLIYFQGTGAADDSGLPNDRFFAVRPEGSVSTLKIQRTERGDSAVYLCASSPTGFDEQFFGPGTRLTVL.

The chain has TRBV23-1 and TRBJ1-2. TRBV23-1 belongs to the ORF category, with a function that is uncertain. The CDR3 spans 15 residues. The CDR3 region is CASSQSRLLGWGYTF.

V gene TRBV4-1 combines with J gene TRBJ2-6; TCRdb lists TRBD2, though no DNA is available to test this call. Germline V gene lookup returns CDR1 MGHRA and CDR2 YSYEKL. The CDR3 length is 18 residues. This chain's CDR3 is CASSQDYRLSSGANVLTF.

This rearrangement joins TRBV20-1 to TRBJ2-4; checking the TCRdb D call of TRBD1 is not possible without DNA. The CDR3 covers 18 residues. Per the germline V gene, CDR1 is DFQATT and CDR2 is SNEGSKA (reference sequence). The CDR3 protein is CSALDSLWGSHRTNIQYF.

This chain's CDR3 is CAISESTITDTQYF. The gene calls are TRBV10-3 and TRBJ2-3. Germline V gene lookup returns CDR1 ENHRY and CDR2 SYGVKD. CDR3 size: 14 residues.

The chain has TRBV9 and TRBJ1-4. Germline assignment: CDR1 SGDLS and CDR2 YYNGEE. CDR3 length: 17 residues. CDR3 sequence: CASSVSAAGRGTEKLFF.

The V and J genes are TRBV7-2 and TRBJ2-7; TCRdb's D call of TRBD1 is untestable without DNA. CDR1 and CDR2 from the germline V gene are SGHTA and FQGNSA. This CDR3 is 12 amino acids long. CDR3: CASRLQGQEQYF.

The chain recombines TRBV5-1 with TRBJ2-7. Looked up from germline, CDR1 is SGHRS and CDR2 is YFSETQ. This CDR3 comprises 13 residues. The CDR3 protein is CASSVDGFYEQYF.

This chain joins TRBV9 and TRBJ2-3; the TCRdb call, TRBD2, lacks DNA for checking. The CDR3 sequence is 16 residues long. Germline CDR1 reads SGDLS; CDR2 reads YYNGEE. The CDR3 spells CASSTPGLAGSDTQYF.

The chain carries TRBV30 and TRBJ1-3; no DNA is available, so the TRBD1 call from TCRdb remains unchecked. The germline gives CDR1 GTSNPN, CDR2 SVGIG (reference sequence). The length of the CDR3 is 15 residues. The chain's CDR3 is CAWRNRDLSGNTIYF. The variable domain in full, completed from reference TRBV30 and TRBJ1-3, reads SQTIHQWPATLVQPVGSPLSLECTVEGTSNPNLYWYRQAAGRGLQLLFYSVGIGQISSEVPQNLSASRPQDRQFILSSKKLLLSDSGFYLCAWRNRDLSGNTIYFGEGSWLTVV.